A selection of T cell receptor beta chains follows, all from one sample in a study of blood T cell repertoires in COVID-19. Data came from immunoSEQ multiplex PCR; TCRdb stores just in-frame clones and leaves some out. This sample has 150,000 to 200,000 clones; 88% occur once, and the top ten carry 5% to 6.5%. Input material: peripheral blood. These receptors came from a man aged 35-49 years with active or convalescent COVID-19. CDR3s include the opening cysteine and the closing phenylalanine or tryptophan. The D gene is left open where the match is weak. The size of a clone is reported for some rows only, either as once, few or many, or as a class for expanded clones.

>.|TRBV2|few|TRBJ1-6
TGTGCCAGCAGTGAGCCCCCGAGCTCCTATAATTCACCCCTCCACTTT
CASSEPPSSYNSPLHF
>.|TRBV27|.|TRBJ2-4
TGTGCCAGCAGGACGACAGGTGTGAACATTCAGTACTTC
CASRTTGVNIQYF
>TRBD1|TRBV28|.|TRBJ1-1
TGTGCCAGCAGTCCGAACAGGGGGTTCACTGAAGCTTTCTTT
CASSPNRGFTEAFF
>TRBD1|TRBV29-1|.|TRBJ2-6
TGCAGCGTGGGGACAGCCGGGGCCAACGTCCTGACTTTC
CSVGTAGANVLTF
>.|TRBV19|.|TRBJ2-7
TGTGCCAGTAGTATCTTGGGTGGGCAGGCCTACGAGCAGTACTTC
CASSILGGQAYEQYF
>TRBD2|TRBV5-5|.|TRBJ2-7
TGTGCCAGCAGCTTGACTAGCGGAGGACCCTACGAGCAGTACTTC
CASSLTSGGPYEQYF
>TRBD1|TRBV19|.|TRBJ2-7
TGTGCCAGTAGTACTGGACAGGGGGTCACCTACGAGCAGTACTTC
CASSTGQGVTYEQYF
>TRBD1|TRBV12-5|once|TRBJ2-7
TGTGCTAGTGGAAAACAGGGGCCGGTTGCCAACGAGCAGTACTTC
CASGKQGPVANEQYF
>.|TRBV18|.|TRBJ2-1
TGTGCCAGCTCGCCCCGGGAAACTACCTACAATGAGCAGTTCTTC
CASSPRETTYNEQFF
>TRBD2|TRBV30|.|TRBJ2-7
TGTGCCTGGAGTGTGGCTAGCGGGGCCTACGAGCAGTACTTC
CAWSVASGAYEQYF
>TRBD2|TRBV11-2|.|TRBJ2-1
TGTGCCAGCAGCAAAGCGGGGGGGCCGAATGAGCAGTTCTTC
CASSKAGGPNEQFF
>.|TRBV21-1|.|TRBJ2-1
TGTGCCAGCAGCCCTAGAGCGACTAGCGGGATTTTCATGTCCTACAATGAGCAGTTCTTC
CASSPRATSGIFMSYNEQFF
>.|TRBV5-1|.|TRBJ1-1
TGCGCCAGCAGCTCCGGACGGGAGAACACTGAAGCTTTCTTT
CASSSGRENTEAFF
>TRBD1|TRBV2|.|TRBJ1-1
TGTGCCACAGACAGGGGGCCTACCACTGAAGCTTTCTTT
CATDRGPTTEAFF
>TRBD1|TRBV24-1|.|TRBJ2-2
TGTGCCACCAGTGATCGGACAGGGGATATAGCCGGGGAGCTGTTTTTT
CATSDRTGDIAGELFF
>.|TRBV4-1|.|TRBJ1-5
TGCGCCAGCAGCCAAGAAAACAGAGGGGGTACCAATCAGCCCCAGCATTTT
CASSQENRGGTNQPQHF
>.|TRBV6-5|.|TRBJ2-7
TGTGCCAGTCGTGAGACAGTAACCTACGAGCAGTACTTC
CASRETVTYEQYF
>TRBD2|TRBV28|.|TRBJ2-1
TGTGCCAGCAGTTTACCGACTAGCGGGAGGCCAATCTCCTACAATGAGCAGTTCTTC
CASSLPTSGRPISYNEQFF
>.|TRBV12-3/TRBV12-4|.|TRBJ1-2
TGTGCCAGCAGTTTGGGGCAGCCTAGCTACACCTTC
CASSLGQPSYTF
>TRBD1|TRBV6-1|.|TRBJ1-5
TGTGCCAGCAGTGAAGGGATTGGACAGGGGGGGGTGTATAGCAATCAGCCCCAGCATTTT
CASSEGIGQGGVYSNQPQHF
>.|TRBV6-5|.|TRBJ2-1
TGTGCCACCAAGGGGGTTGTCTACAATGAGCAGTTCTTC
CATKGVVYNEQFF
>.|TRBV6-1|.|TRBJ2-7
TGTGCCAGCAGTGAAGCGGGAGGCGGGTACTTC
CASSEAGGGYF
>TRBD2|TRBV3-1/TRBV3-2|few|TRBJ2-5
TGTGCCAGCAGCCGCCGGTTAGCGGGGGTTCAAGAGACCCAGTACTTC
CASSRRLAGVQETQYF
>.|TRBV5-4|.|TRBJ1-1
TGTGCCAGCAGCTGGGAGGGGGAGAACACTGAAGCTTTCTTT
CASSWEGENTEAFF
>.|TRBV28|few|TRBJ1-3
TGTGCCAGCAGTTTGTTATTGCGCTCTGGAAACACCATATATTTT
CASSLLLRSGNTIYF
>TRBD1|TRBV5-6|few|TRBJ1-5
TGTGCCAGCAGCATTAGACAGGGGAATCAGCCCCAGCATTTT
CASSIRQGNQPQHF
>TRBD1|TRBV19|.|TRBJ1-1
TGTGCCAGTAACATGGGACAGGGGGTAACTGAAGCTTTCTTT
CASNMGQGVTEAFF
>.|TRBV9|.|TRBJ1-3
TGTGCCAGCAGCGTCCAGGGTCTTGGAAACACCATATATTTT
CASSVQGLGNTIYF
>TRBD1|TRBV2|.|TRBJ1-2
TGTGCCAGCAGACCGGGACAGGGAGATGGCTACACCTTC
CASRPGQGDGYTF
>TRBD1|TRBV19|.|TRBJ1-1
TGTGCCAGTAGACAAGACAGGGGAACTGAAGCTTTCTTT
CASRQDRGTEAFF
>TRBD1|TRBV29-1|.|TRBJ2-5
TGCAGCGTTGGGCAGGGGGCTGGAGAGACCCAGTACTTC
CSVGQGAGETQYF
>TRBD1|TRBV11-3|.|TRBJ1-2
TGTGCCAGCAGCCCCCGACAGGGGGGGGGCTACACCTTC
CASSPRQGGGYTF
>.|TRBV5-1|once|TRBJ2-7
TGCGCCAGCAGCTTGGGAGCAGGCTCCTACGAGCAGTACTTC
CASSLGAGSYEQYF